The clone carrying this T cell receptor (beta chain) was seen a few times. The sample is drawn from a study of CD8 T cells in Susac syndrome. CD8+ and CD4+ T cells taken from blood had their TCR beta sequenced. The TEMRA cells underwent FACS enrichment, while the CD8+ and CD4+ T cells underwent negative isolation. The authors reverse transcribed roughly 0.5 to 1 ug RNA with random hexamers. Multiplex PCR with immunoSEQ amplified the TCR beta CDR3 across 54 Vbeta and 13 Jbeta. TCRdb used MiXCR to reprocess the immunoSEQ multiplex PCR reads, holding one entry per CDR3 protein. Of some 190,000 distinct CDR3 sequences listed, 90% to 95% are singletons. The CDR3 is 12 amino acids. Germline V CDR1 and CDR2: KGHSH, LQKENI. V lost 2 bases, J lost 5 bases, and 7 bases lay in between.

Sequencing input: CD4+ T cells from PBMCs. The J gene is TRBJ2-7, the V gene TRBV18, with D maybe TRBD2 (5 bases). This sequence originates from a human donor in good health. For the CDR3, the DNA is TGTGCCAGCTCACCAGGAGCGGACGAGCAGTACGTC. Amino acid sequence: CASSPGADEQYV.